The clone carrying this TCR beta chain was observed at least ten times. Its antigen is currently unknown. Each CDR3 protein gets one entry after TCRdb re-called the multiplex PCR reads with MiXCR. The sample has 160,000 or so distinct CDR3 sequences; 30% to 35% are singletons. The lymph nodes were axillary draining lymph nodes from breast cancer patients. With 6 bases removed from V and 5 bases from J, the gap between germline ends came to 11 bases. This CDR3 is 12 amino acids long. The data derive from a study of breast tumors, draining lymph nodes, adjacent tissues. Study findings and constraints: Tumors had less TCR diversity than lymph nodes, more than nontumor tissue. Tumor and nontumor repertoires were significantly more similar in luminal-like than in basal-like breast cancer. Tumor T cell lymph node origin was a supported hypothesis, not proven.

The chain couples TRBV12-3 or TRBV12-4 to TRBJ2-7; tentatively, D is TRBD1 (5 bases). This receptor was obtained from a female donor with breast cancer. Some clones in this sample may be carry-over from other donors' samples. Specimen: axillary lymph node tissue. CDR3 sequence (DNA): TGTGCCAGCAGCCCCAGGGCGAACGAGCAGTACTTC. The encoded protein is CASSPRANEQYF.